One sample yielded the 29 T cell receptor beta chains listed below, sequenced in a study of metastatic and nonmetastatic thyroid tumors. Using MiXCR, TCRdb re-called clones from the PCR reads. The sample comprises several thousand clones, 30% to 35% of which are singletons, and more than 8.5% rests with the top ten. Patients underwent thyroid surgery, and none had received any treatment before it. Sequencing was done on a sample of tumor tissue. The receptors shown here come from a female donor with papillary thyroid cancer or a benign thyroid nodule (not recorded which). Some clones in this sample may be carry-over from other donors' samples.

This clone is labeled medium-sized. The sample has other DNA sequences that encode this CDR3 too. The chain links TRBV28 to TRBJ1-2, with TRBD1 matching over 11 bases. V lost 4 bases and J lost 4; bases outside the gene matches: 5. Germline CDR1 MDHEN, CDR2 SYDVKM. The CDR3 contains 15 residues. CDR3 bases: TGTGCCAGCAGTTCGCCCGGGACAGGGGGCTATGGCTACACCTTC. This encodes CASSSPGTGGYGYTF.

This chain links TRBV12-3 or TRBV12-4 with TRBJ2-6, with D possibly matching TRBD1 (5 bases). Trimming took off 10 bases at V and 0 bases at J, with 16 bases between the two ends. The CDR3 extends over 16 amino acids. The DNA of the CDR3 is TGTGCCATCATTTCACCAGGGAACTCTGGGGCCAACGTCCTGACTTTC. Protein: CAIISPGNSGANVLTF.

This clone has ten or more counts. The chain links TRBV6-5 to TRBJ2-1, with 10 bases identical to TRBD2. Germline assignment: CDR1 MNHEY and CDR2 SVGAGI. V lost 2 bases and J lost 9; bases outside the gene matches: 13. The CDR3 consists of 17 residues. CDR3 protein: CASSYASGRAGGGEQFF. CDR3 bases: TGTGCCAGCAGTTACGCGAGCGGGAGGGCCGGGGGGGGTGAGCAGTTCTTC.

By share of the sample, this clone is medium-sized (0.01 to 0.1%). This chain's CDR3 is CASSFTGNTEAFF. The CDR3 region has the DNA TGTGCCAGTAGTTTCACAGGGAACACTGAAGCTTTCTTT. The rearrangement uses TRBV19 and TRBJ1-1; D perhaps matches TRBD1 (5 bases). CDR3 length: 13 residues. Germline-derived CDR1 and CDR2 are LNHDA and SQIVND (reference sequence). With 5 bases removed from V and 1 base from J, the gap between germline ends came to 8 bases.

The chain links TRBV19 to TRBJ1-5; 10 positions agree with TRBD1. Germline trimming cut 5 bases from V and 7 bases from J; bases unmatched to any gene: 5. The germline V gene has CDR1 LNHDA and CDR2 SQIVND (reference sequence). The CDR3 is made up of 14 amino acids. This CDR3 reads CASSATGGEQPQHF. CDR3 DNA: TGTGCCAGTAGTGCGACAGGGGGCGAGCAGCCCCAGCATTTT.

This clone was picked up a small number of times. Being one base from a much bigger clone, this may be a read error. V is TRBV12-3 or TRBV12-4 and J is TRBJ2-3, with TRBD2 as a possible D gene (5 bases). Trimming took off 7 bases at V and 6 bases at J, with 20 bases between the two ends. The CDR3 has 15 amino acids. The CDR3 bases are TGTGCCAGCACCCGAGAGGGAAACCGCCTCGATACGCAGTATTTT. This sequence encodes CASTREGNRLDTQYF.

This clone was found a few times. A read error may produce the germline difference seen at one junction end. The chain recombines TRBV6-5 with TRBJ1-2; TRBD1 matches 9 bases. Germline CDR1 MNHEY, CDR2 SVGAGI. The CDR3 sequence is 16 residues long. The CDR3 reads CARSSVHGTGSYGYTF. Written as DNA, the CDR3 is TGTGCCCGCAGTTCCGTACACGGGACAGGGTCGTATGGCTACACCTTC.

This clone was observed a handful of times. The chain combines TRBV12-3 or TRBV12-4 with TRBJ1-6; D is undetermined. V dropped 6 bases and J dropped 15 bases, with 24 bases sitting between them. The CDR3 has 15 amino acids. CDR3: CASSVTTPGWGYLHF. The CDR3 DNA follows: TGTGCCAGCAGCGTTACCACCCCCGGTTGGGGTTACCTCCACTTT.

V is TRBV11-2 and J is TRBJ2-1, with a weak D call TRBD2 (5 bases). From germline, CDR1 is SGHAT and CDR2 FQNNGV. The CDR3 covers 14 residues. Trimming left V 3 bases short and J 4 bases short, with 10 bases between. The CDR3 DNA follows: TGTGCCAGCAGCTTTACCCGGGGTTACAATGAGCAGTTCTTC. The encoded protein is CASSFTRGYNEQFF.

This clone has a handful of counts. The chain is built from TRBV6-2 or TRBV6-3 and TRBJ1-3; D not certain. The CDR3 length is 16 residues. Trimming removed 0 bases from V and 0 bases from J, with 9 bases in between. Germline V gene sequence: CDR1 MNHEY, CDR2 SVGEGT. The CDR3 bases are TGTGCCAGCAGTTACTCCGCACAGCGCTCTGGAAACACCATATATTTT. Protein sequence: CASSYSAQRSGNTIYF.

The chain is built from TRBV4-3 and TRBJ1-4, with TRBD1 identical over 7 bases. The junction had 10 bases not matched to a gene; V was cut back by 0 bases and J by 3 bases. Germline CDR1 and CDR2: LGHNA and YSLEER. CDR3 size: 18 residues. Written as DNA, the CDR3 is TGCGCCAGCAGCCAAGATGGTCCCCACGGGACAGCTAATGAAAAACTGTTTTTT. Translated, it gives CASSQDGPHGTANEKLFF.

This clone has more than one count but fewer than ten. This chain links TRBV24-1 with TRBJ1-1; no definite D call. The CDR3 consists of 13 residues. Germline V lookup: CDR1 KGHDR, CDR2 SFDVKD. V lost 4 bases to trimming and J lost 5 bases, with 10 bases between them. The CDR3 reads CATSEPGKTEAFF. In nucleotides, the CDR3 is TGTGCCACCAGTGAACCAGGAAAGACTGAAGCTTTCTTT.

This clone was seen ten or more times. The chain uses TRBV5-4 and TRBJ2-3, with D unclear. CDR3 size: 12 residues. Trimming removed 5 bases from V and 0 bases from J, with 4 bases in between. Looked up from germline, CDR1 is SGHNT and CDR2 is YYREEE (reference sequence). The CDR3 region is CASSLSTDTQYF. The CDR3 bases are TGTGCCAGCAGTTTGAGCACAGATACGCAGTATTTT.

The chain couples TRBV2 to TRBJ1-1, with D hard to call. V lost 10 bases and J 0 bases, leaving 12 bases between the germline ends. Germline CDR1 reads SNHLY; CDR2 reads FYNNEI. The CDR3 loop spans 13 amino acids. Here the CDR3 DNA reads TGTGCCATCATCTTTACAGTGAACACTGAAGCTTTCTTT. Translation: CAIIFTVNTEAFF.

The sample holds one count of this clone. The CDR3 region is CASSLLGQGASYEQYF. The CDR3 nucleotides are TGTGCCAGCTCACTCTTGGGACAGGGGGCCTCCTACGAGCAGTACTTC. The chain combines TRBV18 with TRBJ2-7, with 12 positions matching TRBD1. Germline-derived CDR1 and CDR2 are KGHSH and LQKENI. The length of the CDR3 is 16 residues. After removal of 4 bases from V and 0 bases from J, the junction contained 4 bases not matched to a gene.

CDR3 amino acids: CSARGLAVHNEQFF. The CDR3 region has the DNA TGCAGTGCTAGGGGGCTAGCGGTACACAATGAGCAGTTCTTC. The genes are TRBV20-1 and TRBJ2-1; 7 bases are shared with TRBD2. CDR1 and CDR2 from the germline V gene are DFQATT and SNEGSKA (reference sequence). The CDR3 has 14 amino acids. The ends lost 3 bases at V and 5 bases at J; junction bases unmatched: 7.

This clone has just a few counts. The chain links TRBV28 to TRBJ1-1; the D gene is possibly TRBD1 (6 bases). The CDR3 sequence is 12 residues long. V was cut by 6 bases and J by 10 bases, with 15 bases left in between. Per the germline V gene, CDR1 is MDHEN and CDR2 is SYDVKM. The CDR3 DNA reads TGTGCCAGCAGCAAAGGGGGGCTCGGAGCTTTCTTT. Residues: CASSKGGLGAFF.

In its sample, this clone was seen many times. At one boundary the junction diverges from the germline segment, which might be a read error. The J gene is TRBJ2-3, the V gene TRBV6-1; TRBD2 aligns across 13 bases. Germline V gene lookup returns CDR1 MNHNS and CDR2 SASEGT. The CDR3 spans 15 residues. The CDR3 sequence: CASNTLAGGTDAQYF. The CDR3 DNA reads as TGTGCCAGCAACACACTAGCGGGAGGGACAGATGCGCAGTATTTT.

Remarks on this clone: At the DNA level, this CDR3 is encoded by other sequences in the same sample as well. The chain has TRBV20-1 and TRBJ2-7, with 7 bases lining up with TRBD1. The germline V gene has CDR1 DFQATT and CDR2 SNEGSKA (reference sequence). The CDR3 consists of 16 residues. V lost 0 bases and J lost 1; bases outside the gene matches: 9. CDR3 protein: CSARDRRTGDSYEQYF. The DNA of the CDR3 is TGCAGTGCTAGAGATCGCAGAACAGGGGATTCCTACGAGCAGTACTTC.

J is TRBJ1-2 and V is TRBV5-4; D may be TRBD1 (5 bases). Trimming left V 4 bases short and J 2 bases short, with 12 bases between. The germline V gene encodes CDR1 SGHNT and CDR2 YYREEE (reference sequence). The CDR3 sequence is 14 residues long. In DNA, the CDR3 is TGTGCCAGCAGCCCCGGGACGGAAAACTATGGCTACACCTTC. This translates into CASSPGTENYGYTF.

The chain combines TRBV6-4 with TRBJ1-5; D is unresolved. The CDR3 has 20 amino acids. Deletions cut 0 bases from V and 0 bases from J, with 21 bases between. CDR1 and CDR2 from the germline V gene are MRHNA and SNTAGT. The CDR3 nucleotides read TGTGCCAGCAGTGACTCTGAGGTTCCGCCTCCCTTTGATAGCAATCAGCCCCAGCATTTT. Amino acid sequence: CASSDSEVPPPFDSNQPQHF.

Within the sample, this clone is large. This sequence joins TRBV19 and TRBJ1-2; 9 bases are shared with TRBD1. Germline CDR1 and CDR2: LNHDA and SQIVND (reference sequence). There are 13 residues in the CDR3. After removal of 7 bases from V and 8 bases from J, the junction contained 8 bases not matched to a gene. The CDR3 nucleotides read TGTGCCAGTAACCGACAGGGGGGGAAAGGCTACACCTTC. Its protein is CASNRQGGKGYTF.

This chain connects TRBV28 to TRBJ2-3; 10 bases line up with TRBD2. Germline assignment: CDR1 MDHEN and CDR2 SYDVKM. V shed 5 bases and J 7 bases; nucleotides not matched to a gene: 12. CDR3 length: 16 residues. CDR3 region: CASSGASGRHKNTQYF. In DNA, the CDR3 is TGTGCCAGCAGTGGTGCTAGCGGGAGACACAAGAATACGCAGTATTTT.

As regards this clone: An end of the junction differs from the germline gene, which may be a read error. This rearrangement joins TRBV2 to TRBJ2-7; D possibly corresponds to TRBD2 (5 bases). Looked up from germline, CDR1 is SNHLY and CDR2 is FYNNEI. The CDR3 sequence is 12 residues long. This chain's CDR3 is CASSEAVYEQYF. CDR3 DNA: TGTGCCAGCAGCGAAGCGGTCTACGAGCAGTACTTC.

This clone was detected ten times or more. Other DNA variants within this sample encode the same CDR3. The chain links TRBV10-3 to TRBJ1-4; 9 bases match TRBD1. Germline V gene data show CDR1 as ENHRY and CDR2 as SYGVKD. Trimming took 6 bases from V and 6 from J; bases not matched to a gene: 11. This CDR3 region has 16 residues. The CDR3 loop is CAISDLRTGADEKLFF. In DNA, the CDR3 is TGTGCCATCAGCGACCTCAGGACAGGGGCGGATGAAAAACTGTTTTTT.

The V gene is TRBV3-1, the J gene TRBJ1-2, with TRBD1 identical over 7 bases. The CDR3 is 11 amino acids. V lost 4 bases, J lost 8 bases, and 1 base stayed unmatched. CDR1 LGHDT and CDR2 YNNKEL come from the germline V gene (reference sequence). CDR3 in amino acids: CASSRGGGYTF. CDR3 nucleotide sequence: TGTGCCAGCAGCCGAGGGGGCGGCTACACCTTC.

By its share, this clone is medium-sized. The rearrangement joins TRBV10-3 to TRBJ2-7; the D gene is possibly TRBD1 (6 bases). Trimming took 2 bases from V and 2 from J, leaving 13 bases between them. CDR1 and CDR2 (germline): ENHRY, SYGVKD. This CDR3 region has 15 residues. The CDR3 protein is CAISEVRTATYEQYF. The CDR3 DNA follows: TGTGCCATCAGTGAGGTGCGGACAGCGACCTACGAGCAGTACTTC.

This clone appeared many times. Here the CDR3 DNA reads TGCGCCAGCAGCCAGCCAAGACTAGGACTAGCGGGAGGAACTAGCACAGATACGCAGTATTTT. This encodes CASSQPRLGLAGGTSTDTQYF. This rearrangement joins TRBV4-1 to TRBJ2-3; 14 positions match TRBD2. This CDR3 has 21 residues. The V gene end was trimmed by 3 bases and the J gene end by 0 bases; junction bases not matched to a gene: 14. CDR1 and CDR2 from the germline V gene are MGHRA and YSYEKL.

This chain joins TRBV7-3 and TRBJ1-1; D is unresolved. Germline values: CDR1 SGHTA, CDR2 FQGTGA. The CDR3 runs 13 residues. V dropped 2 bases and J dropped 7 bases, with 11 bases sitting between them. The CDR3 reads CASSLDARDEAFF. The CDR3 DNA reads TGTGCCAGCAGCTTAGACGCCAGAGATGAAGCTTTCTTT.